This TCR beta chain was observed in a study of blood T cell repertoires in COVID-19. Across the whole study: The cDNA or gDNA used as material had been derived from T cells, B-cell-depleted T cells, or PBMCs.

Study processing details: Amplifying reference gene primers gave estimates of nucleated cell counts. This table comes from immunoSEQ multiplex PCR, and its TCRdb copy is limited to in-frame clones, with some not included. The V and J calls and clone size are taken from that table; D and trimming were inferred from the DNA. This sample has 130,000 to 150,000 clones, with 87% found just once. People in the exposed group encountered a COVID-19 case within 2 weeks before entering the study. Germline values: CDR1 LNHDA, CDR2 SQIVND (reference sequence). After removal of 3 bases from V and 6 bases from J, the junction contained 11 bases not matched to a gene. This CDR3 spans 16 amino acids.

The TCR sequence derives from a woman aged 40 to 49 who had been exposed to COVID-19. The V gene is TRBV19, the J gene TRBJ2-3; 8 nucleotides line up with TRBD2. Sequencing input: PBMCs or T cells enriched from blood (not recorded which). The CDR3 protein is CASSIAPGRGADTQYF. The CDR3 DNA follows: TGTGCCAGTAGTATTGCCCCAGGGCGGGGGGCGGATACGCAGTATTTT. The variable domain in full, with the rest retrieved from reference TRBV19 and TRBJ2-3, is DGGITQSPKYLFRKEGQNVTLSCEQNLNHDAMYWYRQDPGQGLRLIYYSQIVNDFQKGDIAEGYSVSREKKESFPLTVTSAQKNPTAFYLCASSIAPGRGADTQYFGPGTRLTVL.